These 6 T cell receptor beta chains were all obtained from the same sample, sequenced in a study of untreated major depressive disorder (dated by TCRdb to between 2018 and 2020). Overall results and qualifications from the work: Higher TRBV05-01 (Vbeta 5.1) usage among CD4+ T cells of depressed patients compared with controls was confirmed by sequencing, with p = 0.040 in a one-tailed test.

The antigens of these receptors remain unknown. Libraries came from the immunoSEQ multiplex PCR assay. TCRdb retrieved this table from immuneACCESS and kept in-frame rearrangements only. Not all clones are present; in checked studies, unresolved V genes account for under half, and no reason is known for the remainder. The sample table records under 25,000 clones; more than 85% of these occur just once. Less than 0.75% of the sample is in the top ten clones. Material for sequencing was CD4+ T cells from PBMCs. The origin of the receptors is a woman in her thirties or forties with major depressive disorder.

The chain couples TRBV14 to TRBJ1-3, with D possibly matching TRBD1 (5 bases). The CDR3 extends over 17 amino acids. The V and J ends lost 6 bases and 1 base respectively, with 19 bases between them. CDR1 and CDR2 (germline): SGHDN, FVKESK. The DNA of the CDR3 is TGTGCCAGCAGGTACCCCTGGCAGGGAAAATCTGGAAACACCATATATTTT. Translating gives CASRYPWQGKSGNTIYF.

The chain is built from TRBV19 and TRBJ1-5, with 11 nucleotides matching TRBD1. The CDR3 extends over 15 amino acids. CDR1 is LNHDA, CDR2 SQIVND, per germline (reference sequence). Unmatched junction bases numbered 2, after V lost 6 bases and J lost 1 base. The chain's CDR3 is CASRDRGPSNQPQHF. In DNA form, the CDR3 reads TGTGCCAGTAGGGACAGGGGGCCCAGCAATCAGCCCCAGCATTTT.

The CDR3 protein is CASVRATDEAFF. CDR3 DNA sequence: TGTGCCAGCGTCAGGGCCACGGACGAAGCTTTCTTT. This sequence joins TRBV6-1 and TRBJ1-1, with D tentatively TRBD1 (5 bases). Deletions cut 8 bases from V and 8 bases from J, with 15 bases between. CDR3 length equals 12 residues. Germline values: CDR1 MNHNS, CDR2 SASEGT.

The rearrangement joins TRBV4-1 to TRBJ2-5, with 8 bases matching TRBD2. With 3 bases clipped from V and 2 bases from J, the junction kept 5 bases outside the gene matches. The CDR3 runs 15 residues. Germline assignment: CDR1 MGHRA and CDR2 YSYEKL. CDR3: CASSHMAGGQETQYF. CDR3 DNA sequence: TGCGCCAGCAGCCATATGGCGGGAGGACAAGAGACCCAGTACTTC.

V is TRBV5-4 and J is TRBJ1-4; D uncertain. Germline V gene lookup returns CDR1 SGHNT and CDR2 YYREEE (reference sequence). The CDR3 covers 14 residues. Trimming took 2 bases from V and 8 from J, leaving 13 bases between them. The CDR3 nucleotides are TGTGCCAGCAGCTTCCGGGCAGAAGGGGAAAAACTGTTTTTT. Its translation: CASSFRAEGEKLFF.

This clone qualifies as medium-sized. The genes are TRBV29-1 and TRBJ1-5; the D is unclear. V lost 5 bases, J lost 5 bases, and 13 bases lay in between. Germline values: CDR1 SQVTM, CDR2 ANQGSEA. This CDR3 is built from 13 residues. The CDR3 spells CSVMGTPDQPQHF. The CDR3 nucleotides are TGCAGCGTTATGGGCACGCCGGATCAGCCCCAGCATTTT.